One and the same sample provided the 30 T cell receptor beta chains below, sequenced in a study of T cells after yellow fever vaccination (dated by TCRdb to about 2019). Library preparation employed 5' RACE. TCRdb records Illumina HiSeq 2500 as the sequencer. The public reads were reanalyzed by TCRdb: fastp trimming at Q25, MiXCR alignment, in-frame beta chains only. Identical CDR3 proteins give one entry, which carries the most common genes and DNA. The sample table contains a few hundred thousand distinct CDR3 sequences; only one count was recorded for around 21% of them. The ten largest clones take up 13% to 15% of the sample. Per the publication, the treatment or condition label means: live attenuated yellow fever vaccine strain. The source was PBMCs, collected 15 days after the yellow fever booster vaccination. The receptors here all came from a man aged 25 to 40 who received the YFV17D yellow fever vaccine.

The gene calls are TRBV7-8 and TRBJ1-4; tentative D call: TRBD1 (5 bases). Trimming stripped 5 bases from V and 3 bases from J, with 13 bases between. Germline V gene lookup returns CDR1 SGHVS and CDR2 FQNEAQ. The CDR3 has 15 amino acids. The chain's CDR3 is CASSPQGIANEKLFF. The CDR3 DNA sequence: TGTGCCAGCAGCCCTCAGGGCATTGCTAATGAAAAACTGTTTTTT.

This chain uses TRBV28 with TRBJ1-1, with 9 nucleotides matching TRBD1. The germline gives CDR1 MDHEN, CDR2 SYDVKM. Germline trimming cut 6 bases from V and 14 bases from J; bases unmatched to any gene: 16. The CDR3 totals 14 residues. The CDR3 nucleotides read TGTGCCAGCAGGGAAACAGGGGGCCCCTTTTCGGGGTTCTTT. Amino acids: CASRETGGPFSGFF.

The rearrangement uses TRBV9 and TRBJ2-3; 7 bases match TRBD2. CDR1 is SGDLS and CDR2 is YYNGEE in the germline V gene. The V segment lost 6 bases and the J segment 6 bases; nucleotides outside the gene matches: 10. This CDR3 is built from 14 residues. CDR3 in DNA: TGTGCCAGCAAAGGAAGCGGGGTGGAGGATACGCAGTATTTT. Its protein is CASKGSGVEDTQYF.

The chain has TRBV20-1 and TRBJ2-2; no definite D call. The V end was cut by 3 bases, the J end by 5 bases, with 22 bases between. CDR1 is DFQATT, CDR2 SNEGSKA, per germline (reference sequence). There are 17 residues in the CDR3. The CDR3 is CSARFPPGGESTGELFF. The CDR3, as DNA: TGCAGTGCTAGGTTCCCCCCCGGCGGTGAGAGTACCGGGGAGCTGTTTTTT.

This chain links TRBV15 with TRBJ2-7; no definite D call. The germline CDR1 and CDR2 sequences are LNHNV and YYDKDF (reference sequence). The CDR3 has 13 amino acids. The ends were cut back, 4 bases at V and 3 bases at J, with 10 bases in the middle. The CDR3 nucleotides read TGTGCCACCAGCACCAGTGGGGACTACGAGCAGTACTTC. Residues: CATSTSGDYEQYF.

The V and J genes are TRBV10-3 and TRBJ2-3; 8 nucleotides line up with TRBD2. V gave up 0 bases and J gave up 3 bases; unmatched junction bases: 14. The germline V gene encodes CDR1 ENHRY and CDR2 SYGVKD. The CDR3 is 19 residues long. CDR3 DNA: TGTGCCATCAGTGAGTCGCATCCATCTAGCGGGTCTGTTACAGATACGCAGTATTTT. It encodes CAISESHPSSGSVTDTQYF.

The genes are TRBV7-7 and TRBJ2-1, with D possibly TRBD2 on 5 matching bases. This CDR3 contains 13 residues. From germline, CDR1 is SSHAT and CDR2 FNYEAQ (reference sequence). V gave up 5 bases and J gave up 10 bases, with 15 bases separating them. The CDR3, as DNA: TGTGCCAGCAGCATCCGTGGAGGTGGGGAGCAGTTCTTC. This gives the protein CASSIRGGGEQFF.

This clonotype was seen a few times. The V and J genes are TRBV6-5 and TRBJ2-1; 7 nucleotides match TRBD2. The V gene end was trimmed by 2 bases and the J gene end by 10 bases; junction bases not matched to a gene: 5. Germline CDR1 and CDR2: MNHEY and SVGAGI. The CDR3 consists of 13 residues. Written as DNA, the CDR3 is TGTGCCAGCAGTTACGGCGGGAGAGGGGAGCAGTTCTTC. It is translated as CASSYGGRGEQFF.

This chain uses TRBV7-9 with TRBJ1-3; a weak D match, TRBD1 (5 bases). The V end lost 3 bases, the J end lost 4 bases, and 7 bases lay between the germline ends. The germline CDR1 and CDR2 sequences are SEHNR and FQNEAQ (reference sequence). CDR3 length equals 13 residues. The CDR3 DNA sequence: TGTGCCAGCAGCTTGGGGGAAGGAAACACCATATATTTT. Translation gives CASSLGEGNTIYF.

This clonotype has more than one count but fewer than ten. The V and J genes are TRBV4-3 and TRBJ2-7; unclear D gene. V lost 0 bases, J lost 3 bases, and 15 bases lay in between. CDR1 is LGHNA, CDR2 YSLEER, per germline. There are 16 residues in the CDR3. The CDR3 sequence is CASSQDRTYYLYEQYF. Written as DNA, the CDR3 is TGCGCCAGCAGCCAAGATCGGACCTACTATCTCTACGAGCAGTACTTC.

The V gene is TRBV7-9, the J gene TRBJ1-1; weak D call: TRBD1 (5 bases). The CDR3 is 14 residues long. The ends were cut back, 0 bases at V and 11 bases at J, with 16 bases in the middle. Germline CDR1 and CDR2: SEHNR and FQNEAQ (reference sequence). The CDR3 spells CASSLAGGTSAAFF. The CDR3 nucleotides are TGTGCCAGCAGCTTAGCGGGCGGGACTAGCGCGGCTTTCTTT. The whole variable domain, filled in from reference TRBV7-9 and TRBJ1-1, reads DTGVSQNPRHKITKRGQNVTFRCDPISEHNRLYWYRQTLGQGPEFLTYFQNEAQLEKSRLLSDRFSAERPKGSFSTLEIQRTEQGDSAMYLCASSLAGGTSAAFFGQGTRLTVV.

This chain uses TRBV9 with TRBJ2-7; 14 bases map to TRBD2. The CDR3 is 16 residues long. The trim removed 0 bases at V and 2 bases at J, leaving 1 base unmatched. Germline V gives CDR1 SGDLS, CDR2 YYNGEE. CDR3 coding DNA: TGTGCCAGCAGCGTAGAGGGACTAGCGGGAGCCTACGAGCAGTACTTC. Translation gives CASSVEGLAGAYEQYF.

There are a few counts of this clonotype. J is TRBJ2-1 and V is TRBV5-6, with D possibly being TRBD2 (6 bases). The CDR3 is made up of 18 amino acids. V lost 0 bases and J lost 4, with 20 bases in between. CDR1 SGHDT and CDR2 YYEEEE come from the germline V gene. DNA for the CDR3: TGTGCCAGCAGCTTGGCGTTGAGACTAGAGGGAGCTTACAATGAGCAGTTCTTC. Its protein is CASSLALRLEGAYNEQFF.

This clonotype turned up a few times. The gene calls are TRBV4-3 and TRBJ1-1; 11 positions agree with TRBD1. V lost 0 bases to trimming and J lost 10 bases; unmatched junction nucleotides: 10. CDR3 size: 16 residues. Germline V CDR1 and CDR2: LGHNA, YSLEER. The CDR3 sequence: CASSQEAGTGGFRAFF. CDR3 DNA: TGCGCCAGCAGCCAAGAGGCTGGGACAGGGGGGTTTAGAGCTTTCTTT.

This clonotype was detected a few times. The chain joins TRBV21-1 to TRBJ2-7; TRBD1, the table's D call, lacks a check against the DNA. TRBV21-1 is a listed pseudogene. The CDR3 runs to 15 residues. Here the CDR3 reads CASSLFWQGEYEQYF. CDR3 sequence (DNA): TGTGCCAGCAGCCTATTCTGGCAGGGGGAGTACGAGCAGTACTTC.

The chain combines TRBV12-3 or TRBV12-4 with TRBJ2-5; TRBD1 aligns across 7 bases. The CDR3 runs to 14 residues. With 7 bases clipped from V and 1 base from J, the junction kept 6 bases outside the gene matches. As DNA, the CDR3 is TGTGCCAGCACCCTGGGACAGAGCCAAGAGACCCAGTACTTC. Amino acids: CASTLGQSQETQYF.

V usage is TRBV15 and J usage is TRBJ2-1; D is ambiguous. The CDR3 is made up of 14 amino acids. V was pared by 0 bases and J by 5 bases, with 8 bases between. Germline CDR1 reads LNHNV; CDR2 reads YYDKDF (reference sequence). The CDR3 spells CATSRDVGHNEQFF. The DNA of the CDR3 is TGTGCCACCAGCAGAGATGTCGGACACAATGAGCAGTTCTTC. Full variable domain (rest looked up from reference TRBV15 and TRBJ2-1): DAMVIQNPRYQVTQFGKPVTLSCSQTLNHNVMYWYQQKSSQAPKLLFHYYDKDFNNEADTPDNFQSRRPNTSFCFLDIRSPGLGDTAMYLCATSRDVGHNEQFFGPGTRLTVL.

This clonotype was counted a few times. V usage is TRBV5-1 and J usage is TRBJ1-1; D unresolved. Per the germline V gene, CDR1 is SGHRS and CDR2 is YFSETQ. This CDR3 is 15 amino acids long. Trimming removed 4 bases at V and 4 bases at J, with 17 bases between. CDR3: CASSLATAIGTEAFF. The CDR3 nucleotides read TGCGCCAGCAGCCTAGCTACAGCTATCGGCACTGAAGCTTTCTTT.

This clonotype was seen a handful of times. The CDR3 nucleotides are TGTGCCAGCAGACTGGGACAGGGGGTGACTGAAGCTTTCTTT. Translation gives CASRLGQGVTEAFF. V gene TRBV6-1 combines with J gene TRBJ1-1; 11 bases match TRBD1. V shed 6 bases and J 5 bases; nucleotides not matched to a gene: 5. Germline V CDR1 and CDR2: MNHNS, SASEGT. The CDR3 has 14 residues.

This clonotype came up a few times. The V and J genes are TRBV7-2 and TRBJ1-1; tentative D call: TRBD1 (6 bases). The length of the CDR3 is 14 residues. Deletions cut 5 bases from V and 3 bases from J, with 13 bases between. In germline, CDR1 is SGHTA, CDR2 FQGNSA. In DNA form, the CDR3 reads TGTGCCAGCAGCGTCGGACAGTCATACACTGAAGCTTTCTTT. Its translation: CASSVGQSYTEAFF. The variable domain in full, with the rest retrieved from reference TRBV7-2 and TRBJ1-1, is GAGVSQSPSNKVTEKGKDVELRCDPISGHTALYWYRQSLGQGLEFLIYFQGNSAPDKSGLPSDRFSAERTGGSVSTLTIQRTQQEDSAVYLCASSVGQSYTEAFFGQGTRLTVV.

The chain employs TRBV20-1 and TRBJ2-1; 9 nucleotides line up with TRBD2. J lost 5 bases, V lost 6 bases, and 11 bases had no gene match. The CDR3 totals 15 residues. From germline, CDR1 is DFQATT and CDR2 SNEGSKA (reference sequence). DNA for the CDR3: TGCAGTGCGGATCTGAGCGGGAGGCCAAACAATGAGCAGTTCTTC. As protein: CSADLSGRPNNEQFF.

This clonotype was detected only a few times. The chain employs TRBV7-9 and TRBJ2-6; D unresolved. The V gene's germline CDR1 is SEHNR and CDR2 FQNEAQ (reference sequence). V lost 7 bases to trimming and J lost 0 bases, with 10 bases between them. The CDR3 has 15 amino acids. CDR3 sequence reads: CASNLTPSGANVLTF. In DNA, the CDR3 is TGTGCCAGCAACCTTACACCCTCTGGGGCCAACGTCCTGACTTTC. Supplemented by reference TRBV7-9 and TRBJ2-6, the full variable domain reads DTGVSQNPRHKITKRGQNVTFRCDPISEHNRLYWYRQTLGQGPEFLTYFQNEAQLEKSRLLSDRFSAERPKGSFSTLEIQRTEQGDSAMYLCASNLTPSGANVLTFGAGSRLTVL.

The rearrangement uses TRBV28 and TRBJ2-1; 7 positions match TRBD2. Germline values: CDR1 MDHEN, CDR2 SYDVKM. The CDR3 runs to 15 residues. With 6 bases clipped from V and 5 bases from J, the junction kept 10 bases outside the gene matches. CDR3 DNA: TGTGCCAGCAGAACGGGCGGGGGAGGGAACAATGAGCAGTTCTTC. Its protein is CASRTGGGGNNEQFF.

This clonotype was seen a single time. The J gene is TRBJ2-1, the V gene TRBV20-1; the D gene is possibly TRBD2 (6 bases). The germline V gene has CDR1 DFQATT and CDR2 SNEGSKA (reference sequence). The CDR3 covers 15 residues. Trimming took off 2 bases at V and 2 bases at J, with 13 bases between the two ends. The CDR3 DNA reads as TGCAGTGCTAGATTAGCGGAGGGCACCTACAATGAGCAGTTCTTC. This gives the protein CSARLAEGTYNEQFF.

The chain recombines TRBV5-1 with TRBJ2-1, with D possibly TRBD2 on 6 matching bases. The ends were cut back, 6 bases at V and 10 bases at J, with 23 bases in the middle. The CDR3 is made up of 15 amino acids. Germline values: CDR1 SGHRS, CDR2 YFSETQ. The CDR3: CASINRDSSITEQFF. Here the CDR3 DNA reads TGCGCCAGCATAAACCGGGACTCCTCAATTACGGAGCAGTTCTTC.

This clonotype has just a few counts. CDR3 in DNA: TGCAGTGCAAATTCGGGAAAGCAAGTCACAGATACGCAGTATTTT. It yields the protein CSANSGKQVTDTQYF. The chain recombines TRBV20-1 with TRBJ2-3, with D possibly matching TRBD2 (5 bases). V was trimmed by 6 bases and J by 2 bases, leaving 18 bases between them. Germline V gene sequence: CDR1 DFQATT, CDR2 SNEGSKA (reference sequence). The CDR3 is 15 residues long.

The chain carries TRBV12-3 or TRBV12-4 and TRBJ2-1; 9 bases are shared with TRBD2. The CDR3 is 18 residues long. After removal of 7 bases from V and 8 bases from J, the junction contained 21 bases not matched to a gene. CDR3 nucleotide sequence: TGTGCCAGCACCGACGACATTGTTGGGGCTAGCGGGAACGATGAGCAGTTCTTC. This codes for CASTDDIVGASGNDEQFF.

The rearrangement joins TRBV24-1 to TRBJ2-7; D is possibly TRBD2 (5 bases). V lost 6 bases and J lost 5, with 13 bases in between. In germline, CDR1 is KGHDR, CDR2 SFDVKD. This CDR3 is built from 13 residues. In nucleotides, the CDR3 is TGTGCCACCAGTTCAGCTAGTAGCGACGAGCAGTACTTC. Amino acid sequence: CATSSASSDEQYF.

The CDR3 sequence: CASSPRTIPYNEQFF. CDR3 coding DNA: TGTGCCAGCAGCCCAAGGACTATCCCCTACAATGAGCAGTTCTTC. V gene TRBV5-5 combines with J gene TRBJ2-1; possible D gene TRBD2, 6 bases. V dropped 4 bases and J dropped 2 bases, with 13 bases sitting between them. The CDR3 has 15 amino acids. Germline V CDR1 and CDR2: SGHKS, YYEKEE (reference sequence). Together with reference TRBV5-5 and TRBJ2-1, the CDR3 gives the full variable domain: DAGVTQSPTHLIKTRGQQVTLRCSPISGHKSVSWYQQVLGQGPQFIFQYYEKEERGRGNFPDRFSARQFPNYSSELNVNALLLGDSALYLCASSPRTIPYNEQFFGPGTRLTVL.

The chain employs TRBV12-3 or TRBV12-4 and TRBJ2-2; the D is unclear. The germline V and J ends were trimmed by 10 bases and 6 bases, with 12 bases remaining between them. The length of the CDR3 is 12 residues. CDR3 DNA sequence: TGTGCCAACTCATATATCCCCGGGGAGCTGTTTTTT. Encoded protein: CANSYIPGELFF.